The 30 T cell receptor beta chains listed next were all sequenced from one sample in a study of vaccination effects on CD4 cells after COVID-19. Sequencing was preceded by expansion of antigen-specific CD4+ T cells with viral peptide pools in the ViraFEST assay. Culturing for around eleven days preceded CD4+ T cell isolation. All participants had two doses of either the BNT162b2 or mRNA-1273 vaccine. No cognate antigen is known for these TCRs. The protocol was immunoSEQ multiplex PCR, while the TCRdb copy is restricted to in-frame clones and leaves out a portion. The sample carries more than 12,000 clones, around 72% recorded once. This specimen consisted of CD4+ T cells from PBMCs cultured with SARS-CoV-2 spike peptides, obtained after COVID-19 vaccination. These receptor sequences come from a human donor who received a COVID-19 vaccine.

Written as DNA, the CDR3 is TGTGCCAGCAGTTACTCTCCGTGGAACCTGAATCAGCCCCAGCATTTT. Protein: CASSYSPWNLNQPQHF. The chain is built from TRBV6-5 and TRBJ1-5; D gene ambiguous. From germline, CDR1 is MNHEY and CDR2 SVGAGI. CDR3 size: 16 residues. Between the trimmed V and J ends, which lost 0 bases and 4 bases, there was a span of 13 bases.

The V call is TRBV5-6, the J call TRBJ1-2; D not certain. Trimming removed 0 bases at V and 5 bases at J, with 14 bases between. Germline lookup yields CDR1 SGHDT and CDR2 YYEEEE. The CDR3 totals 15 residues. CDR3 sequence: CASSLARAEGYGYTF. The CDR3 coding sequence is TGTGCCAGCAGCTTGGCTAGGGCAGAAGGGTATGGCTACACCTTC.

The rearrangement links TRBV4-1 to TRBJ1-2; 7 bases map to TRBD1. J lost 4 bases, V lost 5 bases, and 4 bases had no gene match. CDR1 is MGHRA, CDR2 YSYEKL, per germline. The CDR3 runs 13 residues. This CDR3 reads CASSGDSFYGYTF. The CDR3 DNA is TGCGCCAGCAGCGGGGACAGCTTCTATGGCTACACCTTC.

The chain employs TRBV2 and TRBJ2-1; possibly TRBD2 for D (7 bases). Trimming stripped 8 bases from V and 2 bases from J, with 13 bases between. The germline V gene has CDR1 SNHLY and CDR2 FYNNEI. There are 14 residues in the CDR3. The CDR3 DNA reads as TGTGCCAGCCGAAGGGGGGGAGCCTACAATGAGCAGTTCTTC. It encodes CASRRGGAYNEQFF.

This chain's CDR3 is CASSTGQHNTEAFF. The DNA for the CDR3 is TGTGCCAGTAGTACTGGACAGCACAACACTGAAGCTTTCTTT. This chain connects TRBV19 to TRBJ1-1; D possibly corresponds to TRBD1 (6 bases). The germline V gene has CDR1 LNHDA and CDR2 SQIVND (reference sequence). V dropped 4 bases and J dropped 2 bases, with 11 bases sitting between them. The CDR3 has 14 amino acids.

The chain carries TRBV18 and TRBJ2-3; no clear D gene. CDR3 length: 13 amino acids. With 5 bases removed from V and 2 bases from J, the gap between germline ends came to 8 bases. Germline V CDR1 and CDR2: KGHSH, LQKENI. The chain's CDR3 is CASSSDLTDTQYF. CDR3 nucleotides: TGTGCCAGCTCATCCGACCTCACAGATACGCAGTATTTT.

The V and J genes are TRBV5-1 and TRBJ1-6; 8 positions match TRBD1. The CDR3 loop spans 14 amino acids. Germline values: CDR1 SGHRS, CDR2 YFSETQ. Unmatched junction bases numbered 7, after V lost 7 bases and J lost 7 bases. For the CDR3, the DNA is TGCGCCAGCGGTATGACAGGGGAAAATTCACCCCTCCACTTT. Translating gives CASGMTGENSPLHF.

The gene calls are TRBV5-4 and TRBJ2-7; 12 bases are shared with TRBD2. The V gene's germline CDR1 is SGHNT and CDR2 YYREEE (reference sequence). The CDR3 covers 16 residues. With 0 bases clipped from V and 4 bases from J, the junction kept 5 bases outside the gene matches. The CDR3 reads CASSLGLAGERYEQYF. CDR3 bases: TGTGCCAGCAGCTTGGGACTAGCGGGAGAAAGATACGAGCAGTACTTC.

The V call is TRBV12-3 or TRBV12-4, the J call TRBJ1-4; D unclear. V lost 3 bases and J lost 6, with 8 bases in between. The CDR3 runs 13 residues. The CDR3 DNA sequence: TGTGCCAGCAGTTTTCAGGTAGATGAAAAACTGTTTTTT. As protein: CASSFQVDEKLFF.

This rearrangement joins TRBV4-2 to TRBJ1-2, with TRBD1 matching 7 bases. CDR3 length: 13 amino acids. The J segment lost 6 bases and the V segment lost 4 bases, leaving 5 bases of the junction unmatched. Germline V CDR1 and CDR2: LGHNA, YNFKEQ. CDR3 bases: TGTGCCAGCAGCCCGACAGGGACCCATGGCTACACCTTC. Amino acids: CASSPTGTHGYTF.

V gene TRBV25-1 combines with J gene TRBJ1-2; no clear D. The CDR3 extends over 16 amino acids. Trimming took 0 bases from V and 3 from J, leaving 14 bases between them. CDR1 and CDR2 from the germline V gene are MGHDK and SYGVNS. The CDR3 region is CASSEYRQPKDYGYTF. The CDR3 region has the DNA TGTGCCAGCAGTGAATATCGGCAGCCAAAGGACTATGGCTACACCTTC.

This chain joins TRBV4-3 and TRBJ2-4; no reliable D call. CDR3 length: 14 residues. The germline gives CDR1 LGHNA, CDR2 YSLEER. V was trimmed by 0 bases and J by 6 bases, leaving 9 bases between them. CDR3 DNA sequence: TGCGCCAGCAGCCAAGATCAAACGGGAAACATTCAGTACTTC. Translated: CASSQDQTGNIQYF.

The V gene is TRBV19, the J gene TRBJ1-6; 9 nucleotides match TRBD1. Unmatched junction bases numbered 4, after V lost 3 bases and J lost 7 bases. CDR3 length equals 15 residues. In germline, CDR1 is LNHDA, CDR2 SQIVND (reference sequence). The CDR3 nucleotides read TGTGCCAGTAGTATCCTCGGGACAGGGAATTCACCCCTCCACTTT. Translated: CASSILGTGNSPLHF.

The gene calls are TRBV6-5 and TRBJ2-1; TRBD1 matches 9 bases. Germline CDR1 MNHEY, CDR2 SVGAGI. The CDR3 loop spans 12 amino acids. V was pared by 11 bases and J by 8 bases, with 7 bases of the junction left unmatched. In DNA form, the CDR3 reads TGTGCCGGCGACAGGGGGGGCGATGAGCAGTTCTTC. Protein product: CAGDRGGDEQFF.

The genes are TRBV11-2 and TRBJ1-5; D possibly corresponds to TRBD1 (5 bases). The V gene lost 5 bases and the J gene lost 2 bases, with 10 bases spanning the gap. CDR3 size: 14 residues. Looked up from germline, CDR1 is SGHAT and CDR2 is FQNNGV. The CDR3 DNA reads TGTGCCAGCAGCCTCGGGACTGGCAATCAGCCCCAGCATTTT. The encoded protein is CASSLGTGNQPQHF.

The chain couples TRBV5-1 to TRBJ1-1; D might be TRBD1 (5 bases). This CDR3 comprises 13 residues. V gave up 4 bases and J gave up 4 bases, with 11 bases separating them. The V gene's germline CDR1 is SGHRS and CDR2 YFSETQ. Written as DNA, the CDR3 is TGCGCCAGCAGCATGAGGGGCTCCACTGAAGCTTTCTTT. It is translated as CASSMRGSTEAFF.

The count of this clone is one. This chain uses TRBV18 with TRBJ2-3; 7 bases map to TRBD1. Germline V CDR1 and CDR2: KGHSH, LQKENI. The ends lost 3 bases at V and 2 bases at J; junction bases unmatched: 2. The CDR3 runs 14 residues. The CDR3 sequence is CASSPGTVTDTQYF. CDR3 nucleotide sequence: TGTGCCAGCTCACCGGGGACAGTCACAGATACGCAGTATTTT.

This chain joins TRBV11-2 and TRBJ1-2; 7 positions match TRBD1. The germline V gene encodes CDR1 SGHAT and CDR2 FQNNGV. The CDR3 runs 15 residues. The ends lost 7 bases at V and 8 bases at J; junction bases unmatched: 16. The CDR3 DNA is TGTGCCAGCACCACGAGGGCCGGGACAGTCGACGGCTACACCTTC. This gives the protein CASTTRAGTVDGYTF.

The V call is TRBV6-5, the J call TRBJ1-2, with D perhaps TRBD1 (5 bases). CDR1 is MNHEY and CDR2 is SVGAGI in the germline V gene. V gave up 5 bases and J gave up 1 base, with 11 bases separating them. CDR3 length: 14 residues. The CDR3 protein is CASSPSRVNYGYTF. As DNA, the CDR3 is TGTGCCAGCAGTCCGTCCAGGGTTAACTATGGCTACACCTTC.

This clone was recorded once. The CDR3: CASSFESRLDTQYF. CDR3 bases: TGCGCCAGCAGCTTCGAGTCCCGATTAGATACGCAGTATTTT. The chain recombines TRBV5-1 with TRBJ2-3; no clear D gene. CDR1 is SGHRS, CDR2 YFSETQ, per germline. The CDR3 consists of 14 residues. V was cut by 2 bases and J by 5 bases, with 12 bases left in between. The full variable domain, with the rest looked up from reference TRBV5-1 and TRBJ2-3, is KAGVTQTPRYLIKTRGQQVTLSCSPISGHRSVSWYQQTPGQGLQFLFEYFSETQRNKGNFPGRFSGRQFSNSRSEMNVSTLELGDSALYLCASSFESRLDTQYFGPGTRLTVL.

The CDR3 spells CASSKAWGGEEKLFF. CDR3 nucleotides: TGTGCCAGCAGTAAGGCATGGGGGGGGGAGGAAAAACTGTTTTTT. The chain is built from TRBV28 and TRBJ1-4, with D tentatively TRBD1 (5 bases). V lost 5 bases and J lost 8, with 18 bases in between. This CDR3 comprises 15 residues. Germline V gene sequence: CDR1 MDHEN, CDR2 SYDVKM.

V usage is TRBV12-3 or TRBV12-4 and J usage is TRBJ2-5; D is possibly TRBD1 (5 bases). The CDR3 totals 13 residues. Trimming took off 1 base at V and 5 bases at J, with 8 bases between the two ends. The CDR3 spells CASSLGRVETQYF. The CDR3 nucleotides read TGTGCCAGCAGTTTAGGCAGGGTGGAGACCCAGTACTTC.

The chain recombines TRBV28 with TRBJ1-4; D gene ambiguous. Germline V gene data show CDR1 as MDHEN and CDR2 as SYDVKM. The CDR3 has 14 residues. The V and J ends lost 6 bases and 0 bases respectively, with 8 bases between them. The CDR3 DNA reads TGTGCCAGCAGCAGCCCTGCAACTAATGAAAAACTGTTTTTT. Residues: CASSSPATNEKLFF. Variable domain in full (rest from reference TRBV28 and TRBJ1-4): DVKVTQSSRYLVKRTGEKVFLECVQDMDHENMFWYRQDPGLGLRLIYFSYDVKMKEKGDIPEGYSVSREKKERFSLILESASTNQTSMYLCASSSPATNEKLFFGSGTQLSVL.

For the CDR3, the DNA is TGTGCCAGCACCCCGACTAGCGGGAGATACAATGAGCAGTTCTTC. It is translated as CASTPTSGRYNEQFF. This sequence joins TRBV6-5 and TRBJ2-1; 12 bases are a match to TRBD2. The CDR3 is 15 residues long. Losses at the gene ends were 7 bases for V and 4 bases for J; bases not matched to a gene: 5. CDR1 is MNHEY and CDR2 is SVGAGI in the germline V gene.

This clone has only a few counts. Written as DNA, the CDR3 is TGTGCCAGCAGCTTAACGACAGTGAGATACAATGAGCAGTTCTTC. Protein sequence: CASSLTTVRYNEQFF. This rearrangement joins TRBV11-3 to TRBJ2-1, with D maybe TRBD1 (5 bases). CDR1 is SGHNT, CDR2 YENEEA, per germline. The CDR3 sequence is 15 residues long. The V and J ends lost 2 bases and 4 bases respectively, with 12 bases between them.

The chain is built from TRBV19 and TRBJ2-7; TRBD1 matches 8 bases. CDR3 length: 15 amino acids. Germline V gene lookup returns CDR1 LNHDA and CDR2 SQIVND (reference sequence). Germline trimming cut 6 bases from V and 0 bases from J; bases unmatched to any gene: 7. The CDR3 is CASRSGGAGSYEQYF. As DNA, the CDR3 is TGTGCCAGTAGATCAGGGGGCGCAGGCTCCTACGAGCAGTACTTC.

This clone was found a few times. J is TRBJ2-2 and V is TRBV19; either TRBD1 or TRBD2 may supply D (6 bases each). The germline V gene encodes CDR1 LNHDA and CDR2 SQIVND (reference sequence). The CDR3 runs to 15 residues. V was trimmed by 5 bases and J by 1 base, leaving 11 bases between them. CDR3 protein: CASSYGGQNTGELFF. The CDR3 DNA reads as TGTGCCAGTAGTTATGGGGGGCAGAACACCGGGGAGCTGTTTTTT.

This chain uses TRBV27 with TRBJ1-4, with TRBD1 as a possible D gene (6 bases). Germline-derived CDR1 and CDR2 are MNHEY and SMNVEV (reference sequence). V lost 6 bases, J lost 4 bases, and 12 bases lay in between. The CDR3 runs 14 residues. The DNA for the CDR3 is TGTGCCAGCAGGCAAGGGGGTTTTAATGAAAAACTGTTTTTT. Translated, it gives CASRQGGFNEKLFF.

Here the CDR3 DNA reads TGCGCCAGCAGCGGCTCGACAGGGACCCCTGACAATGAGCAGTTCTTC. It yields the protein CASSGSTGTPDNEQFF. V is TRBV5-1 and J is TRBJ2-1; 7 bases align to TRBD1. Germline CDR1 SGHRS, CDR2 YFSETQ. V lost 4 bases, J lost 5 bases, and 12 bases stayed unmatched. The CDR3 is made up of 16 amino acids.

The gene calls are TRBV5-4 and TRBJ1-6; a possible D gene is TRBD1 (5 bases). The CDR3 totals 15 residues. Germline V gives CDR1 SGHNT, CDR2 YYREEE (reference sequence). V lost 0 bases, J lost 10 bases, and 14 bases lay in between. The CDR3 region has the DNA TGTGCCAGCAGCTTGGGTGGGGCCCCCGGGTCACCCCTCCACTTT. The encoded protein is CASSLGGAPGSPLHF.